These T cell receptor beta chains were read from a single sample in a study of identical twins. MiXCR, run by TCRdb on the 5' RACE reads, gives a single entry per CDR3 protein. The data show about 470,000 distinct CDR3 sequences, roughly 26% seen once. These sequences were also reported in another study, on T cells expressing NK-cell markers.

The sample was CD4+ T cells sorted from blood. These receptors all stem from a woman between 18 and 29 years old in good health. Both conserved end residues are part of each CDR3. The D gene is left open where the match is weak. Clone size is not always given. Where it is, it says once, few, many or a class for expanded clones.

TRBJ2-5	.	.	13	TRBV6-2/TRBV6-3	CASRGHSRETQYF	TGTGCCAGCAGAGGACATTCACGAGAGACCCAGTACTTC
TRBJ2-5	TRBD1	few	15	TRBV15	CATSRGGTGQETQYF	TGTGCCACCAGCAGAGGGGGGACAGGGCAAGAGACCCAGTACTTC
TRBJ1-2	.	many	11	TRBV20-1	CSARTNYGYTF	TGCAGTGCTAGGACTAACTATGGCTACACCTTC
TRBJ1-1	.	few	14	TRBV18	CASSPSGKSTEAFF	TGTGCCAGCTCACCATCAGGGAAGAGCACTGAAGCTTTCTTT
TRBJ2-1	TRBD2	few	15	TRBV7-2	CASSPRVAGENEQFF	TGTGCCAGCAGCCCCCGGGTAGCGGGAGAGAATGAGCAGTTCTTC
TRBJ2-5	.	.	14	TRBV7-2	CASSWRTAEETQYF	TGTGCCAGCAGCTGGAGGACAGCCGAAGAGACCCAGTACTTC
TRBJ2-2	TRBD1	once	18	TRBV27	CASSPGQGRGLGTGELFF	TGTGCCAGCAGTCCTGGACAGGGGCGGGGGTTGGGCACCGGGGAGCTGTTTTTT
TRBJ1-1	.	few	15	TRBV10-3	CAISLGPRDDTEAFF	TGTGCCATCAGTTTAGGGCCCCGCGATGACACTGAAGCTTTCTTT
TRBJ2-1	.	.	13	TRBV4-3	CASSQDLQLEQFF	TGCGCCAGCAGCCAAGATCTACAGTTAGAGCAGTTCTTC
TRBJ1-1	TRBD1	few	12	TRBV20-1	CSAGQGLTEAFF	TGCAGTGCTGGACAGGGGCTTACTGAAGCTTTCTTT
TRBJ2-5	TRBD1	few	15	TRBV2	CASSKYRGLGETQYF	TGTGCCAGCAGTAAATACAGGGGGCTAGGAGAGACCCAGTACTTC
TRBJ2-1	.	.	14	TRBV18	CASSPLVSTNEQFF	TGTGCCAGCTCACCACTCGTCAGCACCAATGAGCAGTTCTTC
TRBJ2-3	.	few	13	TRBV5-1	CASSPHSADTQYF	TGCGCCAGCAGCCCCCATTCGGCAGATACGCAGTATTTT
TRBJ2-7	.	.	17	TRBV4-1	CASSQGASYQGSYEQYF	TGCGCCAGCAGCCAAGGGGCCTCTTACCAGGGCTCCTACGAGCAGTACTTC
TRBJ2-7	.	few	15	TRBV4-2	CASSQGPYLDYEQYF	TGTGCCAGCAGCCAAGGACCTTACTTGGATTACGAGCAGTACTTC
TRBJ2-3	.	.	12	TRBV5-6	CASTRIGVTQYF	TGTGCCAGCACTAGGATCGGGGTTACGCAGTATTTT
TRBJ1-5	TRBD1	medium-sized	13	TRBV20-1	CSAEQGIQQPQHF	TGCAGTGCGGAACAGGGGATTCAGCAGCCCCAGCATTTT
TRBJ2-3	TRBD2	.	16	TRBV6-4	CASSPGTSGRGDTQYF	TGTGCCAGCAGCCCAGGGACTAGCGGGCGGGGAGATACGCAGTATTTT
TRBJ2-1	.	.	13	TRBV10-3	CAISEALVWEQFF	TGTGCCATCAGTGAGGCTTTGGTATGGGAGCAGTTCTTC
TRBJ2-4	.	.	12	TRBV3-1	CASSQDTYIQYF	TGTGCCAGCAGCCAAGATACGTACATTCAGTACTTC
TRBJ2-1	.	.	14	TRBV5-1	CASSLLPRGNEQFF	TGCGCCAGCAGCTTGCTTCCCAGGGGCAATGAGCAGTTCTTC
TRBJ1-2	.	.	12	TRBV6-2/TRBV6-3	CASSRAGQGYTF	TGTGCCAGCAGTCGAGCCGGACAGGGCTACACCTTC
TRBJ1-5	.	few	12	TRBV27	CASKNSNQPQHF	TGTGCCAGCAAGAATAGCAATCAGCCCCAGCATTTT
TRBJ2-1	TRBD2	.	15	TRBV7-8	CASSFHGGLASEQFF	TGTGCCAGCAGCTTTCATGGGGGACTAGCGAGTGAGCAGTTCTTC
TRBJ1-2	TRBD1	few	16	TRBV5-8	CASSLLGTGGDYGYTF	TGTGCCAGCAGCTTACTCGGGACAGGGGGCGACTATGGCTACACCTTC
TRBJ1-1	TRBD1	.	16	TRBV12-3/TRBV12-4	CASSPKPGQVGTEAFF	TGTGCCAGCAGTCCCAAACCCGGACAGGTTGGCACTGAAGCTTTCTTT
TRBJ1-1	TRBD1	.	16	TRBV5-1	CASSLGGTGRNTEAFF	TGCGCCAGCAGCTTGGGGGGGACAGGGAGGAACACTGAAGCTTTCTTT
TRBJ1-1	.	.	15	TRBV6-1	CASTRRQAGFGEAFF	TGTGCCAGCACTCGTCGACAGGCCGGGTTTGGTGAAGCTTTCTTT
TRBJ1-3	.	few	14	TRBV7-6	CASSLAPRGNTIYF	TGTGCCAGCAGCTTAGCCCCACGGGGAAACACCATATATTTT
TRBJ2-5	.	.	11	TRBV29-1	CSVGGQETQYF	TGCAGCGTTGGGGGCCAAGAGACCCAGTACTTC
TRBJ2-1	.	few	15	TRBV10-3	CAISESSGPNNEQFF	TGTGCCATCAGTGAGTCTTCGGGACCCAACAATGAGCAGTTCTTC
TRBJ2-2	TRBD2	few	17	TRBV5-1	CASSWTSGLTNTGELFF	TGCGCCAGCAGCTGGACTAGCGGGCTCACGAACACCGGGGAGCTGTTTTTT
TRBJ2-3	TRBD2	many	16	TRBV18	CASSPTASGFTDTQYF	TGTGCCAGCTCACCAACGGCTAGCGGGTTCACAGATACGCAGTATTTT
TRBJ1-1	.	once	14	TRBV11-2	CASSLSTGEFEAFF	TGTGCCAGCAGCTTAAGTACGGGAGAATTTGAAGCTTTCTTT
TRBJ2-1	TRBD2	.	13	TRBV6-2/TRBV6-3	CASRGTSGDLQFF	TGTGCCAGCAGGGGGACTAGCGGAGATTTACAGTTCTTC
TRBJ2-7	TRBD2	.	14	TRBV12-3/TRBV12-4	CASYTSGSSGGQYF	TGTGCCAGCTATACTAGCGGGTCTTCGGGGGGCCAGTACTTC
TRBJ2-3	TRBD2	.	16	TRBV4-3	CASSQGGGSFTDTQYF	TGCGCCAGCAGCCAAGGGGGGGGTAGCTTCACAGATACGCAGTATTTT
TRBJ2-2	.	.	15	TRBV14	CASSQGTHGPGELFF	TGTGCCAGCAGCCAAGGGACGCATGGGCCCGGGGAGCTGTTTTTT
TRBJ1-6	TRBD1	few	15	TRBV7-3	CASSLGQVSYSPLHF	TGTGCCAGCAGCTTAGGACAGGTCTCATACTCACCCCTCCACTTT
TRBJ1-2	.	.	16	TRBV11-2	CASSLGFTGSNYGYTF	TGTGCCAGCAGCTTAGGTTTCACCGGATCTAACTATGGCTACACCTTC
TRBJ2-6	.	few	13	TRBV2	CADSPSGANVLTF	TGTGCCGACTCCCCGTCTGGGGCCAACGTCCTGACTTTC
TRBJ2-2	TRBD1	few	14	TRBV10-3	CAISDWDSTGELFF	TGTGCCATCAGTGACTGGGACAGTACCGGGGAGCTGTTTTTT
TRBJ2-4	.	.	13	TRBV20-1	CSARHLAKNIQYF	TGCAGTGCTAGACATCTAGCCAAAAACATTCAGTACTTC
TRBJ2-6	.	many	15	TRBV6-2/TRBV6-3	CASSYSSSGANVLTF	TGTGCCAGCAGTTACTCAAGCTCTGGGGCCAACGTCCTGACTTTC
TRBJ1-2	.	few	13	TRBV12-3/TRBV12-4	CASRRGGDYGYTF	TGTGCCAGCAGGAGGGGGGGAGACTATGGCTACACCTTC
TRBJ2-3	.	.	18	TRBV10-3	CAISDRPLRAKSTDTQYF	TGTGCCATCAGTGACCGACCTTTAAGGGCAAAGAGCACAGATACGCAGTATTTT
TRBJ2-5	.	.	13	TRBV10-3	CAISEYREETQYF	TGTGCCATCAGTGAGTACAGGGAGGAGACCCAGTACTTC
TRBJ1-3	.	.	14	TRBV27	CASSGNLRGNTIYF	TGTGCCAGCAGCGGGAATCTGAGGGGAAACACCATATATTTT
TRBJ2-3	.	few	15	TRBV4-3	CASSQGGGPTDTQYF	TGCGCCAGCAGCCAAGGCGGAGGGCCCACAGATACGCAGTATTTT
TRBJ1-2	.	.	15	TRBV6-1	CASSDYDSVNYGYTF	TGTGCCAGCAGTGACTACGACAGCGTTAACTATGGCTACACCTTC